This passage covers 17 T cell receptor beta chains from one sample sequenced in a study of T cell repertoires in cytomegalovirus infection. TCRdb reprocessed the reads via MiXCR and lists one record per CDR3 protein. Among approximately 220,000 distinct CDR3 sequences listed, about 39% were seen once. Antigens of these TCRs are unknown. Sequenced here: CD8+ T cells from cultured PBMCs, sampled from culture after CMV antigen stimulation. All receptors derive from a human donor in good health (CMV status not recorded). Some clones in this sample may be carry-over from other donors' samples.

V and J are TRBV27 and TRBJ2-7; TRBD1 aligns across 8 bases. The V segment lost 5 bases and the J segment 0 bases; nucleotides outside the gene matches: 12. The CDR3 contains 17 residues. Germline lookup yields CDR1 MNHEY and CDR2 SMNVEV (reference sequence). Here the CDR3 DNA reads TGTGCCAGCAGTAAACCCAAGACAGGGGAAGGCTCCTACGAGCAGTACTTC. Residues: CASSKPKTGEGSYEQYF.

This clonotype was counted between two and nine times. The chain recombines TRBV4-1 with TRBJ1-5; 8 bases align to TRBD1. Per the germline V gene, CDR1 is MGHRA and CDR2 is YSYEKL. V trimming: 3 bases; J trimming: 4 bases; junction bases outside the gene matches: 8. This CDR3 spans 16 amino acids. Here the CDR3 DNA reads TGCGCCAGCAGCCAGTCTGGGGACAGGCGTAATCAGCCCCAGCATTTT. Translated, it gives CASSQSGDRRNQPQHF.

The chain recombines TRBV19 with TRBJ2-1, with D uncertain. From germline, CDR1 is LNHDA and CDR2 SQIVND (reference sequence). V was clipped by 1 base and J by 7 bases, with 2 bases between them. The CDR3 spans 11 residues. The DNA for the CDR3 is TGTGCCAGTAGTATAGGGAATGAGCAGTTCTTC. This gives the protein CASSIGNEQFF.

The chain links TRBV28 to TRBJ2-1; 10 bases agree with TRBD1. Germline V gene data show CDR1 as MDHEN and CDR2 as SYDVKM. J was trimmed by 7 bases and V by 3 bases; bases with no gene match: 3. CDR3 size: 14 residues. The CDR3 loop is CASSFDRGRNEQFF. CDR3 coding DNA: TGTGCCAGCAGTTTTGACAGGGGGCGGAATGAGCAGTTCTTC.

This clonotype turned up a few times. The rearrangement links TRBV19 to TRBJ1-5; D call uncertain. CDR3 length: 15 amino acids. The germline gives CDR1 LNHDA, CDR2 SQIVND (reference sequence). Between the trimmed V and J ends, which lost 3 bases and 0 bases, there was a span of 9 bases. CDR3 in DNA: TGTGCCAGTAGTATGCGATCGGATAGCAATCAGCCCCAGCATTTT. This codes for CASSMRSDSNQPQHF. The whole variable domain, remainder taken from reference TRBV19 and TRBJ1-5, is DGGITQSPKYLFRKEGQNVTLSCEQNLNHDAMYWYRQDPGQGLRLIYYSQIVNDFQKGDIAEGYSVSREKKESFPLTVTSAQKNPTAFYLCASSMRSDSNQPQHFGDGTRLSIL.

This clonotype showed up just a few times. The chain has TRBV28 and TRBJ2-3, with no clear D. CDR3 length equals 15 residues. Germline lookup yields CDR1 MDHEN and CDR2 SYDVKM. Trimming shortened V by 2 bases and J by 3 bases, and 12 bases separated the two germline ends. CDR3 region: CASSLNYRETDTQYF. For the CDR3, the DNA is TGTGCCAGCAGTTTAAACTACCGTGAGACAGATACGCAGTATTTT.

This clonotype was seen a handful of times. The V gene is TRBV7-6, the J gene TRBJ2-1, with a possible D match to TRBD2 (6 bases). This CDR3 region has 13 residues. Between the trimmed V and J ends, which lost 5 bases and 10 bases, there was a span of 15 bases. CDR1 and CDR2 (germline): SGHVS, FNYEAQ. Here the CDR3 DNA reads TGTGCCAGCAGCCCAGCCGGGGGATGGGAGCAGTTCTTC. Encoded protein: CASSPAGGWEQFF.

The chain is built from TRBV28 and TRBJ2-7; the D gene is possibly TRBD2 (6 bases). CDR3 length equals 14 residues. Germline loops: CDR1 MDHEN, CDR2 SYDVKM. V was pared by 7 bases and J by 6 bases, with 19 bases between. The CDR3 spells CASKSGEGRSEQYF. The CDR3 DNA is TGTGCCAGCAAGTCGGGAGAGGGCCGAAGCGAGCAGTACTTC.

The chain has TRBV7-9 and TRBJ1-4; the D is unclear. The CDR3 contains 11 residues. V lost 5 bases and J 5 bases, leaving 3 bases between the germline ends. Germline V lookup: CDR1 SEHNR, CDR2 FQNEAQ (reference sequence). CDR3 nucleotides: TGTGCCAGCAGCCACAATGAAAAACTGTTTTTT. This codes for CASSHNEKLFF.

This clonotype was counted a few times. The CDR3: CASSEGGESTEAFF. Written as DNA, the CDR3 is TGTGCCAGCAGTGAAGGGGGTGAGAGCACTGAAGCTTTCTTT. V gene TRBV6-1 combines with J gene TRBJ1-1; D gene unclear. Germline CDR1 MNHNS, CDR2 SASEGT. Trimming took 1 base from V and 4 from J, leaving 10 bases between them. This CDR3 is 14 amino acids long.

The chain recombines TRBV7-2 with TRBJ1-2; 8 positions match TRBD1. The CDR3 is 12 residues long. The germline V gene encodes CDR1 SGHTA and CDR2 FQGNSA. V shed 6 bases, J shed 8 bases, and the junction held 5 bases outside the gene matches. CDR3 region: CASRDRGVGYTF. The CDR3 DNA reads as TGTGCCAGCAGAGACAGGGGAGTAGGCTACACCTTC. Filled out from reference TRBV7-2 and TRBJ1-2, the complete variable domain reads GAGVSQSPSNKVTEKGKDVELRCDPISGHTALYWYRQSLGQGLEFLIYFQGNSAPDKSGLPSDRFSAERTGGSVSTLTIQRTQQEDSAVYLCASRDRGVGYTFGSGTRLTVV.

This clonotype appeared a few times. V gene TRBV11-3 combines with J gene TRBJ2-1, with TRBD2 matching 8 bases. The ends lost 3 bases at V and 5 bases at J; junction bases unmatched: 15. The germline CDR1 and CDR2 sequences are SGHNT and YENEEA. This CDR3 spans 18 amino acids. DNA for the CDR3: TGTGCCAGCAGCTTCCGCGGACTTCTGTGGCGGGGGGACAATGAGCAGTTCTTC. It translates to CASSFRGLLWRGDNEQFF.

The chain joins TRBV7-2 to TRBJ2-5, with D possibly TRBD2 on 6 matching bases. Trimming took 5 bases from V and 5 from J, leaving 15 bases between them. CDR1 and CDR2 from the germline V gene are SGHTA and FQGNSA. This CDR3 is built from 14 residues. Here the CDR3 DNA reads TGTGCCAGCAGCCCCCTGGGGGGAGTCGAGACCCAGTACTTC. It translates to CASSPLGGVETQYF.

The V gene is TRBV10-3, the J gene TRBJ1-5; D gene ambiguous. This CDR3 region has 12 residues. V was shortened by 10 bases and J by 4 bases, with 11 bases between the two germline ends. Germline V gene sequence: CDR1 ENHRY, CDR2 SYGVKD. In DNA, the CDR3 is TGTGCCACCGGAACGACTAATCAGCCCCAGCATTTT. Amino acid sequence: CATGTTNQPQHF.

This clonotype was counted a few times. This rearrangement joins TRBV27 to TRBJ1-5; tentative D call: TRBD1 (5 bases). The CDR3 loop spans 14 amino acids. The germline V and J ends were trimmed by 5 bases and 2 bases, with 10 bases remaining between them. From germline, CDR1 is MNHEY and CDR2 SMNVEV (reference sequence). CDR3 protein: CASSKGEGNQPQHF. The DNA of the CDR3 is TGTGCCAGCAGTAAAGGGGAGGGCAATCAGCCCCAGCATTTT.

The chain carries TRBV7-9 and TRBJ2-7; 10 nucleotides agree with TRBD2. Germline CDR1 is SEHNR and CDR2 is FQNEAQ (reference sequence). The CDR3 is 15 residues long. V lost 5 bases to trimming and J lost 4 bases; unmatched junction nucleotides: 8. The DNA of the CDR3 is TGTGCCAGCAGCCCACTAGCGGGGACCAAATACGAGCAGTACTTC. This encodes CASSPLAGTKYEQYF.

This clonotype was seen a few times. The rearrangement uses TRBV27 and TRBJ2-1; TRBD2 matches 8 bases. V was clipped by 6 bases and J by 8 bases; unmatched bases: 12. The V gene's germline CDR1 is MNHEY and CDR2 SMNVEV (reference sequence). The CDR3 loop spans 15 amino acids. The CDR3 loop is CASSPSGLVTDEQFF. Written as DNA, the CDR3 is TGTGCCAGCAGCCCTTCGGGACTAGTAACCGATGAGCAGTTCTTC.